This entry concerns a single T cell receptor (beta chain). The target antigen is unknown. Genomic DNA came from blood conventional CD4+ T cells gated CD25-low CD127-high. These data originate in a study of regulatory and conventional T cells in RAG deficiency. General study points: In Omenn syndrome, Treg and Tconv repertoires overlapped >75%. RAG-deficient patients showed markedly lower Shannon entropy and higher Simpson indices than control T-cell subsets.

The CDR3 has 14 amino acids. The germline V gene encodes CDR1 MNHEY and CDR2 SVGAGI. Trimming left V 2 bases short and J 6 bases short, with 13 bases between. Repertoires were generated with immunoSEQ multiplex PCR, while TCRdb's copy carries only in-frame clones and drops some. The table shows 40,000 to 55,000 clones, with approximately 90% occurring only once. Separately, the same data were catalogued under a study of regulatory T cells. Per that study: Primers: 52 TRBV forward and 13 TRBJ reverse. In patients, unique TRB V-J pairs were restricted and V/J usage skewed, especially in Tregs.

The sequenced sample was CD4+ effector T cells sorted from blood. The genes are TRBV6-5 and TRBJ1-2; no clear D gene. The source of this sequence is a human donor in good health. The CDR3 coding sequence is TGTGCCAGCAGTTACGGTGACCGATACAATGGCTACACCTTC. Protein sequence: CASSYGDRYNGYTF.